A single sample is the source of the 5 T cell receptor beta chains below, sequenced in a study of OX40 agonist ivuxolimab in advanced cancers. Method: immunoSEQ multiplex PCR; TCRdb's copy keeps in-frame clones and lacks some. Among 81,000 or so clones listed, 93% were seen once. Sequenced material: CD4+ or CD8+ T cells sorted from blood, taken in a trial of the OX40 agonist ivuxolimab. The source of these receptors is an adult with an advanced solid tumor such as melanoma, head and neck, liver or kidney cancer.

V usage is TRBV7-2 and J usage is TRBJ1-3; D remains ambiguous. Germline V CDR1 and CDR2: SGHTA, FQGNSA. V lost 4 bases, J lost 0 bases, and 13 bases lay in between. This CDR3 spans 16 amino acids. This chain's CDR3 is CASSSVGSISGNTIYF. CDR3 bases: TGTGCCAGCAGCTCTGTAGGGAGCATCTCTGGAAACACCATATATTTT.

The chain links TRBV18 to TRBJ2-1, with TRBD1 matching 12 bases. Per germline, CDR1 KGHSH and CDR2 LQKENI. The CDR3 runs to 19 residues. Trimming cost V 0 bases and J 4 bases; bases outside gene matches: 10. CDR3 residues: CASSPPGTGGGGRYNEQFF. In DNA, the CDR3 is TGTGCCAGCTCACCACCCGGGACAGGGGGCGGGGGAAGATACAATGAGCAGTTCTTC. The complete variable domain, with remaining parts taken from reference TRBV18 and TRBJ2-1, reads NAGVMQNPRHLVRRRGQEARLRCSPMKGHSHVYWYRQLPEEGLKFMVYLQKENIIDESGMPKERFSAEFPKEGPSILRIQQVVRGDSAAYFCASSPPGTGGGGRYNEQFFGPGTRLTVL.

The V call is TRBV13, the J call TRBJ2-3; D not resolved. The CDR3 is 12 amino acids. V was shortened by 0 bases and J by 4 bases, with 2 bases between the two germline ends. Germline assignment: CDR1 PRHDT and CDR2 FYEKMQ (reference sequence). This chain's CDR3 is CASSLGPDTQYF. In DNA, the CDR3 is TGTGCCAGCAGCTTAGGCCCAGATACGCAGTATTTT.

The gene calls are TRBV7-9 and TRBJ2-7; TRBD1 aligns across 7 bases. V was pared by 3 bases and J by 0 bases, with 8 bases of the junction left unmatched. The germline gives CDR1 SEHNR, CDR2 FQNEAQ (reference sequence). The CDR3 runs 16 residues. The CDR3 DNA reads as TGTGCCAGCAGCTTTCGAACGGACAGGAGCTCCTACGAGCAGTACTTC. Translated: CASSFRTDRSSYEQYF.

The chain has TRBV28 and TRBJ1-1, with unresolved D. This CDR3 has 13 residues. Germline CDR1 reads MDHEN; CDR2 reads SYDVKM. Trimming removed 4 bases at V and 3 bases at J, with 9 bases between. CDR3 bases: TGTGCCAGCAGTTCGGACCGAGACACTGAAGCTTTCTTT. Translating it yields CASSSDRDTEAFF.